The 21 T cell receptor beta chains presented below share a single source sample, sequenced in a study of T cells in Graves' hyperthyroidism and ophthalmopathy. The source material, RNA transcripts, was used to amplify TCR beta CDR3 regions. The HTBI set primed first-round TCR CDR3 RT-PCR. Each CDR3 protein is one row after TCRdb ran MiXCR on the multiplex PCR reads. The table includes about 380,000 distinct CDR3 sequences, approximately 15% detected once. Source material: blood. These receptor sequences come from a woman aged 55-69 years with Graves' hyperthyroidism.

This clonotype appeared a few times. This chain uses TRBV7-9 with TRBJ2-1; D might be TRBD2 (5 bases). Per germline, CDR1 SEHNR and CDR2 FQNEAQ (reference sequence). The ends were cut back, 1 base at V and 7 bases at J, with 17 bases in the middle. This CDR3 has 16 residues. CDR3: CASSLGGFLSGNEQFF. CDR3 sequence (DNA): TGTGCCAGCAGCTTAGGGGGATTCTTATCGGGAAATGAGCAGTTCTTC.

The rearrangement links TRBV11-2 to TRBJ1-2; D gene ambiguous. The CDR3 has 13 amino acids. CDR1 SGHAT and CDR2 FQNNGV come from the germline V gene. V was shortened by 5 bases and J by 4 bases, with 11 bases between the two germline ends. The CDR3, as DNA: TGTGCCAGCAGCCAGGACGGTGTCTATGGCTACACCTTC. The encoded protein is CASSQDGVYGYTF.

Concerning this clonotype itself: Possible read error: a much larger clone is one base away. V usage is TRBV7-8 and J usage is TRBJ2-3; D uncertain. Near its end, the DNA agrees better with TRBJ1-5, so the J call may be wrong. CDR1 and CDR2 from the germline V gene are SGHVS and FQNEAQ. The CDR3 extends over 13 amino acids. CDR3 sequence reads: CASSLVITDTQHF. The CDR3 DNA sequence: TGTGCCAGCAGCTTAGTAATCACAGATACGCAGCATTTT.

This clonotype occurred many times. The chain is built from TRBV9 and TRBJ1-5, with D possibly matching TRBD1 (5 bases). The CDR3 is 15 amino acids. CDR1 is SGDLS, CDR2 YYNGEE, per germline. V shed 4 bases and J shed 3 bases, with 14 bases lying between them. The DNA of the CDR3 is TGTGCCAGCAGCCCCGAAGGGGCAGTCAATCAGCCCCAGCATTTT. Translated, it gives CASSPEGAVNQPQHF.

At least ten counts were recorded for this clonotype. The rearrangement links TRBV20-1 to TRBJ1-1, with D possibly matching TRBD1 (6 bases). CDR3 length equals 12 residues. The germline CDR1 and CDR2 sequences are DFQATT and SNEGSKA (reference sequence). Trimming removed 4 bases from V and 3 bases from J, with 9 bases in between. The CDR3 DNA reads as TGCAGTGCTAACGCAGGGGACACTGAAGCTTTCTTT. Its translation: CSANAGDTEAFF.

The chain uses TRBV6-1 and TRBJ2-7, with 11 bases matching TRBD2. The J segment lost 0 bases and the V segment lost 10 bases, leaving 2 bases of the junction unmatched. The CDR3 contains 13 residues. Germline V gives CDR1 MNHNS, CDR2 SASEGT. In DNA form, the CDR3 reads TGTGCCACACTAGCGGGGGCCTCCTACGAGCAGTACTTC. Amino acids: CATLAGASYEQYF.

This clonotype was observed a handful of times. The chain joins TRBV19 to TRBJ1-5; D remains unclear. V was trimmed by 1 base and J by 3 bases, leaving 4 bases between them. This CDR3 has 13 residues. Germline-derived CDR1 and CDR2 are LNHDA and SQIVND (reference sequence). This chain's CDR3 is CASSIAHNQPQHF. CDR3 coding DNA: TGTGCCAGTAGTATAGCCCACAATCAGCCCCAGCATTTT. The full variable domain, its missing parts supplied by reference TRBV19 and TRBJ1-5, is DGGITQSPKYLFRKEGQNVTLSCEQNLNHDAMYWYRQDPGQGLRLIYYSQIVNDFQKGDIAEGYSVSREKKESFPLTVTSAQKNPTAFYLCASSIAHNQPQHFGDGTRLSIL.

This clonotype was seen ten or more times. The rearrangement links TRBV7-8 to TRBJ2-5, with D possibly TRBD2 on 6 matching bases. V lost 3 bases to trimming and J lost 7 bases, with 15 bases between them. The length of the CDR3 is 14 residues. Per the germline V gene, CDR1 is SGHVS and CDR2 is FQNEAQ. In DNA form, the CDR3 reads TGTGCCAGCAGCTTCGAACGGGGGAGAGGGACCCAGTACTTC. This codes for CASSFERGRGTQYF.

This clonotype turned up a few times. The J gene is TRBJ2-3, the V gene TRBV30; D is undetermined. Trimming pared 1 base from V and 0 bases from J, leaving 8 bases between. The germline V gene has CDR1 GTSNPN and CDR2 SVGIG (reference sequence). The CDR3 is 14 amino acids. This chain's CDR3 is CAWSEGRSTDTQYF. The CDR3 DNA reads TGTGCCTGGAGTGAGGGCAGGAGCACAGATACGCAGTATTTT. Variable domain in full (rest from reference TRBV30 and TRBJ2-3): SQTIHQWPATLVQPVGSPLSLECTVEGTSNPNLYWYRQAAGRGLQLLFYSVGIGQISSEVPQNLSASRPQDRQFILSSKKLLLSDSGFYLCAWSEGRSTDTQYFGPGTRLTVL.

This clonotype has at least ten counts. CDR3 DNA: TGCGCCAGCAGCTTGGTCCCGGGAGTGGCGAATGAGCAGTTCTTC. Protein sequence: CASSLVPGVANEQFF. The V gene is TRBV5-1, the J gene TRBJ2-1, with D possibly being TRBD2 (6 bases). The CDR3 runs to 15 residues. Trimming stripped 0 bases from V and 7 bases from J, with 14 bases between. CDR1 is SGHRS and CDR2 is YFSETQ in the germline V gene.

This clonotype has more than one count but fewer than ten. V gene TRBV9 combines with J gene TRBJ1-4; D unclear. Looked up from germline, CDR1 is SGDLS and CDR2 is YYNGEE. The CDR3 length is 15 residues. V shed 0 bases and J shed 5 bases, with 11 bases lying between them. CDR3 in DNA: TGTGCCAGCAGCGTAGGATGGCAGTTGAATGAAAAACTGTTTTTT. This sequence encodes CASSVGWQLNEKLFF.

As for this clonotype: The germline gene is not matched at one end of the junction; a read error may be the cause. DNA for the CDR3: TGTGCCAGCAGCTTGGGAAGTTGGACAGCTAGGGCTTATCAGCCCCAGCATTTT. Protein sequence: CASSLGSWTARAYQPQHF. This chain uses TRBV5-1 with TRBJ1-5; D is perhaps TRBD1 (6 bases). The CDR3 has 18 residues. The germline CDR1 and CDR2 sequences are SGHRS and YFSETQ.

In this sample, this clonotype turned up many times. The chain uses TRBV12-3 or TRBV12-4 and TRBJ2-5, with 12 bases matching TRBD2. After removal of 3 bases from V and 2 bases from J, the junction contained 4 bases not matched to a gene. There are 16 residues in the CDR3. The CDR3 DNA reads as TGTGCCAGCAGTTTTCTAGCGGGAGGGGGGCAAGAGACCCAGTACTTC. Protein product: CASSFLAGGGQETQYF.

This clonotype was detected many times. The chain is built from TRBV7-9 and TRBJ2-3, with TRBD1 matching over 7 bases. Germline-derived CDR1 and CDR2 are SEHNR and FQNEAQ (reference sequence). The junction had 11 bases not matched to a gene; V was cut back by 4 bases and J by 1 base. This CDR3 is built from 17 residues. This CDR3 is CASSSNTGTARTDTQYF. CDR3 DNA: TGTGCCAGCAGCTCTAATACCGGGACAGCCCGCACAGATACGCAGTATTTT.

Concerning this clonotype itself: A clone one base away is much larger, so this may be a read error. The CDR3 DNA is TGTGCCCGGAGCCCTAGCGGGAGAGAGCAGTACTTC. Its protein product is CARSPSGREQYF. The gene calls are TRBV30 and TRBJ2-7; 10 bases agree with TRBD2. Germline values: CDR1 GTSNPN, CDR2 SVGIG (reference sequence). The CDR3 runs to 12 residues.

For the CDR3, the DNA is TGTGCCAGCAGCAAGGGACCAACCGGGGAGCTGTTTTTT. Its translation is CASSKGPTGELFF. The chain employs TRBV7-9 and TRBJ2-2, with D perhaps given as TRBD1 or TRBD2 (5 bases each). V was shortened by 5 bases and J by 5 bases, with 9 bases between the two germline ends. CDR3 length: 13 residues. Germline assignment: CDR1 SEHNR and CDR2 FQNEAQ (reference sequence).

This clonotype was counted at least ten times. The chain employs TRBV11-3 and TRBJ2-5; 14 bases are shared with TRBD2. The CDR3 has 16 amino acids. V lost 3 bases to trimming and J lost 1 base; unmatched junction nucleotides: 1. Germline values: CDR1 SGHNT, CDR2 YENEEA. The CDR3 sequence is CASSFGTSGGQETQYF. The CDR3 DNA reads as TGTGCCAGCAGCTTCGGGACTAGCGGGGGCCAAGAGACCCAGTACTTC.

The chain combines TRBV5-1 with TRBJ2-7, with 8 bases aligning to TRBD1. The CDR3 covers 15 residues. V lost 0 bases and J lost 1; bases outside the gene matches: 3. CDR1 and CDR2 (germline): SGHRS, YFSETQ. The CDR3 spells CASSLGTGWSYEQYF. CDR3 DNA sequence: TGCGCCAGCAGCTTGGGGACAGGGTGGTCCTACGAGCAGTACTTC.

This clonotype occurred many times. J is TRBJ2-1 and V is TRBV5-6; 7 nucleotides align to TRBD1. Germline assignment: CDR1 SGHDT and CDR2 YYEEEE. This CDR3 has 17 residues. The V segment lost 0 bases and the J segment 1 base; nucleotides outside the gene matches: 7. The CDR3: CASSLDRGYGSYNEQFF. The CDR3 region has the DNA TGTGCCAGCAGCTTGGACAGGGGTTATGGGTCCTACAATGAGCAGTTCTTC.

Comments on this clonotype: A much more abundant neighbour one base away suggests this may be a read error. V gene TRBV11-3 combines with J gene TRBJ2-7; 8 bases are shared with TRBD2. The CDR3 is 14 amino acids. CDR1 and CDR2 from the germline V gene are SGHNT and YENEEA. The CDR3, as DNA: TGTACCAGCAGCACACGGGGGGGCTCCTACGAGCAGTACTTC. Its translation is CTSSTRGGSYEQYF.

Many counts were recorded for this clonotype. The V call is TRBV6-1, the J call TRBJ1-2; possible D gene TRBD1, 5 bases. The CDR3 extends over 15 amino acids. With 8 bases removed from V and 4 bases from J, the gap between germline ends came to 20 bases. Per the germline V gene, CDR1 is MNHNS and CDR2 is SASEGT. The CDR3 DNA follows: TGTGCCAGCTACACCCTCGGGCAGGGCGGCTATGGCTACACCTTC. Translating it yields CASYTLGQGGYGYTF.